This entry concerns a single T cell receptor (beta chain). Per the authors' pipeline: Reference gene primer amplification gave estimated nucleated cell counts. Libraries were prepared by immunoSEQ multiplex PCR; TCRdb keeps only in-frame clonotypes and omits some of them. The V and J calls and clone size were taken over from that table, and D and trimming were inferred from the DNA. The sample has 120,000 to 150,000 clones, 70% to 90% seen once. These data are taken from a study of blood T cell repertoires in COVID-19. Study at large: COVID-19 samples collected from the United States, Italy and Spain covered acute and convalescent phases. Sample material is recorded as cDNA or gDNA derived from T cells, B-cell-depleted T cells, or PBMCs.

Germline loops: CDR1 MDHEN, CDR2 SYDVKM. The CDR3 is made up of 13 amino acids. V gave up 1 base and J gave up 0 bases, with 3 bases separating them. Sequenced: peripheral blood. The chain uses TRBV28 and TRBJ1-1; D not certain. The sequence derives from a woman aged 40 to 50 with active or convalescent COVID-19. The CDR3 reads CASSLSLNTEAFF. CDR3 in DNA: TGTGCCAGCAGTTTATCGTTGAACACTGAAGCTTTCTTT.